A single sample is the source of the 21 T cell receptor beta chains below, sequenced in a study of siplizumab effects on memory and regulatory T cells. The repertoire was sequenced with immunoSEQ multiplex PCR; TCRdb's copy has only in-frame clones and lacks some. In the table there are around 87,000 clones, 90% of which are singletons. What was sequenced was CD4+ T cells sorted from blood. The receptors were gathered from a human donor in good health.

This chain joins TRBV7-2 and TRBJ2-4; 8 nucleotides align to TRBD1. CDR3 size: 14 residues. Germline CDR1 and CDR2: SGHTA and FQGNSA. The V and J ends lost 5 bases and 7 bases, in that order; junction bases with no gene match: 7. The CDR3 nucleotides read TGTGCCAGCAGCCAAGAGACAGGGGCGAACATTCAGTACTTC. Translated: CASSQETGANIQYF.

This clone was found once. The chain combines TRBV19 with TRBJ1-4, with TRBD1 as a possible D gene (6 bases). The V end was cut by 2 bases, the J end by 7 bases, with 11 bases between. Germline CDR1 reads LNHDA; CDR2 reads SQIVND (reference sequence). The CDR3 is 14 residues long. The CDR3 region has the DNA TGTGCCAGTAGTATACAGGGGTCGGGTGAAAAACTGTTTTTT. Translating it yields CASSIQGSGEKLFF.

V and J are TRBV28 and TRBJ2-4; D perhaps matches TRBD1 (5 bases). V was pared by 2 bases and J by 6 bases, with 11 bases between. The germline gives CDR1 MDHEN, CDR2 SYDVKM. The CDR3 runs to 14 residues. CDR3 DNA sequence: TGTGCCAGCAGTTTAGGTGGGGCTAGAAACATTCAGTACTTC. Its translation: CASSLGGARNIQYF.

This clone was seen a few times. This chain connects TRBV6-5 to TRBJ2-5, with a weak D call TRBD2 (6 bases). Per the germline V gene, CDR1 is MNHEY and CDR2 is SVGAGI. This CDR3 is built from 13 residues. V was pared by 6 bases and J by 7 bases, with 15 bases between. CDR3 in DNA: TGTGCCAGCAGGACGGGACTCGTCGGGACCCAGTACTTC. Residues: CASRTGLVGTQYF.

V usage is TRBV6-5 and J usage is TRBJ2-2, with TRBD2 matching 8 bases. Germline V gene lookup returns CDR1 MNHEY and CDR2 SVGAGI. Losses at the gene ends were 0 bases for V and 0 bases for J; bases not matched to a gene: 0. CDR3 size: 16 residues. In nucleotides, the CDR3 is TGTGCCAGCAGTTACTCTAGCGGGGCGAACACCGGGGAGCTGTTTTTT. Its protein is CASSYSSGANTGELFF.

Notes on this clone: This same CDR3 is encoded by further DNA sequences in the sample. The chain recombines TRBV30 with TRBJ1-5, with D unclear. Germline CDR1 reads GTSNPN; CDR2 reads SVGIG (reference sequence). V lost 0 bases, J lost 4 bases, and 7 bases lay in between. The CDR3 contains 13 residues. The CDR3 sequence: CAWSVRGNQPQHF. CDR3 in DNA: TGTGCCTGGAGTGTACGAGGGAATCAGCCCCAGCATTTT.

The CDR3 DNA follows: TGTGCCAGCAATACCAAAGGGGGTTTTAACTATGGCTACACCTTC. Its protein product is CASNTKGGFNYGYTF. J is TRBJ1-2 and V is TRBV19; TRBD1 might be the D (6 bases). From germline, CDR1 is LNHDA and CDR2 SQIVND (reference sequence). V was trimmed by 9 bases and J by 1 base, leaving 18 bases between them. The CDR3 totals 15 residues.

This chain joins TRBV19 and TRBJ2-5; D is possibly TRBD1 (5 bases). The CDR3 is 13 residues long. Looked up from germline, CDR1 is LNHDA and CDR2 is SQIVND (reference sequence). Trimming removed 3 bases at V and 4 bases at J, with 9 bases between. Here the CDR3 DNA reads TGTGCCAGTAGTATTCAGGGCGGAGAGACCCAGTACTTC. It translates to CASSIQGGETQYF.

J is TRBJ1-5 and V is TRBV2; D is unresolved. The V gene lost 4 bases and the J gene lost 5 bases, with 9 bases spanning the gap. This CDR3 region has 13 residues. Germline lookup yields CDR1 SNHLY and CDR2 FYNNEI. DNA for the CDR3: TGTGCCAGCAGTGTGGGGTTTGATCAGCCCCAGCATTTT. This gives the protein CASSVGFDQPQHF.

V and J are TRBV19 and TRBJ1-5; 11 bases agree with TRBD1. This CDR3 is 16 amino acids long. V lost 7 bases and J lost 2; bases outside the gene matches: 7. Germline V lookup: CDR1 LNHDA, CDR2 SQIVND (reference sequence). The CDR3 nucleotides read TGTGCCAGTACCCGCGGACAGGGGGCAGGCAATCAGCCCCAGCATTTT. It specifies CASTRGQGAGNQPQHF.

The rearrangement joins TRBV4-1 to TRBJ2-3; D is uncertain. Germline values: CDR1 MGHRA, CDR2 YSYEKL. V was cut by 2 bases and J by 5 bases, with 8 bases left in between. This CDR3 is built from 13 residues. CDR3 sequence (DNA): TGCGCCAGCAGCCAACAACTCGGAGATACGCAGTATTTT. It yields the protein CASSQQLGDTQYF.

The chain recombines TRBV9 with TRBJ1-1; D gene uncertain. Germline CDR1 is SGDLS and CDR2 is YYNGEE. The V gene lost 0 bases and the J gene lost 9 bases, with 9 bases spanning the gap. The CDR3 extends over 12 amino acids. CDR3 coding DNA: TGTGCCAGCAGCGTAGGTGAAGGGCAAGCTTTCTTT. The encoded protein is CASSVGEGQAFF.

The V call is TRBV6-1, the J call TRBJ2-7; a weak D match, TRBD2 (6 bases). Germline CDR1 reads MNHNS; CDR2 reads SASEGT. The V end lost 4 bases, the J end lost 6 bases, and 16 bases lay between the germline ends. CDR3 length: 14 amino acids. CDR3 in DNA: TGTGCCAGCAGTGGGGGCGTTGCGGAGGGCGAGCAGTACTTC. Amino acids: CASSGGVAEGEQYF.

The chain uses TRBV4-2 and TRBJ1-4, with 7 bases matching TRBD1. J was trimmed by 4 bases and V by 1 base; bases with no gene match: 0. Germline lookup yields CDR1 LGHNA and CDR2 YNFKEQ. This CDR3 region has 14 residues. CDR3 sequence (DNA): TGTGCCAGCAGCCAAGGGACAGGTAATGAAAAACTGTTTTTT. Its translation: CASSQGTGNEKLFF.

The chain joins TRBV7-9 to TRBJ2-3, with D uncertain. The V and J ends lost 0 bases and 8 bases respectively, with 15 bases between them. The CDR3 has 15 residues. Germline loops: CDR1 SEHNR, CDR2 FQNEAQ (reference sequence). The DNA of the CDR3 is TGTGCCAGCAGCTTAGCGCTGCCTCTGGTGGGTACGCAGTATTTT. This translates into CASSLALPLVGTQYF.

This sequence joins TRBV11-1 and TRBJ1-5; maybe TRBD1 (5 bases). V lost 4 bases and J 6 bases, leaving 10 bases between the germline ends. Germline V lookup: CDR1 SGHAT, CDR2 FQDESV (reference sequence). There are 13 residues in the CDR3. The CDR3 region is CASSSGGTQPQHF. The CDR3 DNA sequence: TGTGCCAGCAGCTCTGGGGGAACTCAGCCCCAGCATTTT.

The chain links TRBV5-6 to TRBJ1-5, with D possibly TRBD1 on 5 matching bases. The V and J ends lost 4 bases and 0 bases respectively, with 11 bases between them. Germline V CDR1 and CDR2: SGHDT, YYEEEE. The length of the CDR3 is 15 residues. In DNA form, the CDR3 reads TGTGCCAGCAGCCGGGACGGGTATAGCAATCAGCCCCAGCATTTT. Translating gives CASSRDGYSNQPQHF. The full variable domain, in which reference TRBV5-6 and TRBJ1-5 provide the parts outside the CDR3, is DAGVTQSPTHLIKTRGQQVTLRCSPKSGHDTVSWYQQALGQGPQFIFQYYEEEERQRGNFPDRFSGHQFPNYSSELNVNALLLGDSALYLCASSRDGYSNQPQHFGDGTRLSIL.

The J gene is TRBJ2-2, the V gene TRBV9, with TRBD1 matching 10 bases. The V and J ends lost 0 bases and 3 bases, in that order; junction bases with no gene match: 5. The CDR3 has 17 amino acids. Per the germline V gene, CDR1 is SGDLS and CDR2 is YYNGEE. As DNA, the CDR3 is TGTGCCAGCAGCGTAGCCCCGGGACAGGGGTACACCGGGGAGCTGTTTTTT. It specifies CASSVAPGQGYTGELFF. The complete variable domain, with remaining parts taken from reference TRBV9 and TRBJ2-2, reads DSGVTQTPKHLITATGQRVTLRCSPRSGDLSVYWYQQSLDQGLQFLIQYYNGEERAKGNILERFSAQQFPDLHSELNLSSLELGDSALYFCASSVAPGQGYTGELFFGEGSRLTVL.

The chain carries TRBV11-3 and TRBJ1-1; no definite D call. The CDR3 extends over 13 amino acids. Germline lookup yields CDR1 SGHNT and CDR2 YENEEA. Between the trimmed V and J ends, which lost 0 bases and 8 bases, there was a span of 10 bases. The CDR3 loop reads CASSLDPGGEAFF. The CDR3 DNA reads as TGTGCCAGCAGCTTAGATCCAGGCGGAGAAGCTTTCTTT.

This chain connects TRBV7-3 to TRBJ2-7; D may be TRBD1 or TRBD2 (5 bases each). This CDR3 has 13 amino acids. Trimming left V 8 bases short and J 3 bases short, with 14 bases between. Germline CDR1 SGHTA, CDR2 FQGTGA. The CDR3 coding sequence is TGTGCCAGCCACCATGGGGGAAGCTACGAGCAGTACTTC. Its translation is CASHHGGSYEQYF.

The chain recombines TRBV7-8 with TRBJ2-5, with 7 nucleotides matching TRBD1. Unmatched junction bases numbered 8, after V lost 5 bases and J lost 2 bases. The germline CDR1 and CDR2 sequences are SGHVS and FQNEAQ. The length of the CDR3 is 15 residues. CDR3 nucleotides: TGTGCCAGCAGCCAGACCTGGGGACAGCAAGAGACCCAGTACTTC. This sequence encodes CASSQTWGQQETQYF. The entire variable domain, with the rest obtained from reference TRBV7-8 and TRBJ2-5, is as follows: GAGVSQSPRYKVAKRGQDVALRCDPISGHVSLFWYQQALGQGPEFLTYFQNEAQLDKSGLPSDRFFAERPEGSVSTLKIQRTQQEDSAVYLCASSQTWGQQETQYFGPGTRLLVL.